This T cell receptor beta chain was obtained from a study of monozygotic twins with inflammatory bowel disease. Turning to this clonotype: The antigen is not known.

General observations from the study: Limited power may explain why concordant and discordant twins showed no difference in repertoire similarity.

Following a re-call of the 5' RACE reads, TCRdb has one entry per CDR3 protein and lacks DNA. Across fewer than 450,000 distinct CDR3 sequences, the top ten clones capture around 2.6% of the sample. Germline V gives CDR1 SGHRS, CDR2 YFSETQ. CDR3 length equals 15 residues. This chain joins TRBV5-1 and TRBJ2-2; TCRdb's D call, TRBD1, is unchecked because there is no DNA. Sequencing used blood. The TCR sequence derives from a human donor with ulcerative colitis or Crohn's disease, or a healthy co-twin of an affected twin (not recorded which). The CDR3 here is CASSVQQGVVGELFF.